In this sample, the clone carrying this T cell receptor (beta chain) turned up once. This sample stems from a study of blood T cell repertoires in COVID-19. The table came from immunoSEQ multiplex PCR; TCRdb's copy has only in-frame clones and leaves some out. This table has fewer than 450,000 clones, more than 75% appearing once. Sequenced material: PBMCs or T cells enriched from blood (not recorded which). The clonotype comes from a woman aged 18-29 years who had recovered from COVID-19.

CDR3 in amino acids: CASSFLAGQETQYF. In DNA form, the CDR3 reads TGCGCCAGCAGCTTCCTAGCGGGGCAAGAGACCCAGTACTTC. This chain joins TRBV5-1 and TRBJ2-5, with TRBD2 matching over 9 bases. The CDR3 extends over 14 amino acids. CDR1 and CDR2 from the germline V gene are SGHRS and YFSETQ. Trimming removed 2 bases from V and 2 bases from J; junction bases left unmatched: 1.